The rows below give T cell receptor beta chains drawn from one sample of a study of OX40 agonist ivuxolimab in advanced cancers. The table came from immunoSEQ multiplex PCR; TCRdb's copy has only in-frame clones and leaves some out. Here the sample spans 98,000 or so clones, around 93% being singletons. The input for sequencing was CD4+ or CD8+ T cells sorted from blood, taken in a trial of the OX40 agonist ivuxolimab. The receptors originated from an adult with an advanced solid tumor such as melanoma, head and neck, liver or kidney cancer. CDR3s include the opening cysteine and the closing phenylalanine or tryptophan. Expanded clones get a size class; other rows say once, few or many, or leave the size out.

v_call cdr3_length clone_size cdr3_aa
TRBV2 14 . CASQTDRGNGEAFF
TRBV5-1 14 . CASSYGLEGETQYF
TRBV6-5 15 . CASSSLAGGPGEQFF
TRBV9 16 . CASSGPSQGVNTEAFF
TRBV11-3 14 . CASSFGQDNSPLHF
TRBV6-1 14 . CASSGTGSWETQYF
TRBV5-1 16 . CASSPRTSGSTDTQYF
TRBV5-1 13 . CASRQGEAYEQYF
TRBV9 15 . CASSVVTGFYQPQHF
TRBV7-9 16 once CASSLNLGRGLETQYF
TRBV27 13 . CASMPLAKNIQYF
TRBV5-1 20 once CASSLGLGASGGSSYNEQFF
TRBV29-1 15 once CSVTYRFWGGETQYF
TRBV5-6 13 . CASSLEQGYEQYF
TRBV6-1 15 . CASSPWTGGADTQYF
TRBV18 17 . CASSRGNRDGSNQPQHF
TRBV5-8 15 . CASSFPGQSNQPQHF
TRBV18 16 once CASSQRAGSSYNEQFF